This TCR beta chain emerged from a study of monozygotic twins with inflammatory bowel disease. The CDR3 sequence is 13 residues long. The germline CDR1 and CDR2 sequences are SGHTA and FQGTGA. TCRdb re-analyzed the 5' RACE reads; it lists each CDR3 protein once, without DNA. This listing includes roughly 300,000 distinct CDR3 sequences. The chain couples TRBV7-3 to TRBJ2-2. Material: blood. The TCR sequence derives from a human donor with ulcerative colitis or Crohn's disease, or a healthy co-twin of an affected twin (not recorded which). This CDR3 is CASSSKNTGELFF.